Following are 16 T cell receptor beta chains from one sample sequenced in a study of shared clonotypes between healthy human individuals. Selected positively for CCR7 and CD45RO-negative, naive CD8 cells excluded terminally differentiated effector memory CD45RA+ cells. Sequenced by immunoSEQ multiplex PCR; TCRdb stores in-frame clones only, minus some. The repertoire consists of some 2 million clones, with about 95% occurring once and the leading ten covering 1% to 1.5%. Sample: naive CD8+ T cells sorted from blood. These receptors were obtained from a man in his late teens or twenties in good health.

In DNA, the CDR3 is TGCGCCAGCAGCTTGGAAGGGGATAGCAATCAGCCCCAGCATTTT. It encodes CASSLEGDSNQPQHF. The chain couples TRBV5-1 to TRBJ1-5, with D possibly being TRBD1 (5 bases). The CDR3 is 15 residues long. V lost 0 bases and J lost 0, with 7 bases in between. Per the germline V gene, CDR1 is SGHRS and CDR2 is YFSETQ.

The chain joins TRBV9 to TRBJ1-1, with D tentatively TRBD1 (5 bases). CDR3 length: 14 residues. CDR1 is SGDLS, CDR2 YYNGEE, per germline. Deletions cut 3 bases from V and 6 bases from J, with 15 bases between. The CDR3 DNA sequence: TGTGCCAGCAGCGCCGGAATAATGGGGGCTGAAGCTTTCTTT. Its protein product is CASSAGIMGAEAFF.

As regards this clone: The same CDR3 also results from other DNA sequences found in this sample. CDR3 amino acids: CASSSGGYEQYF. The CDR3 DNA follows: TGTGCCAGCAGCTCCGGGGGATACGAGCAGTACTTC. The chain combines TRBV11-2 with TRBJ2-7; possible D gene TRBD2, 6 bases. With 4 bases removed from V and 4 bases from J, the gap between germline ends came to 8 bases. The CDR3 is made up of 12 amino acids. Germline V gene data show CDR1 as SGHAT and CDR2 as FQNNGV.

V usage is TRBV6-9 and J usage is TRBJ1-4; tentative D call: TRBD1 (5 bases). Trimming removed 8 bases from V and 0 bases from J, with 16 bases in between. The CDR3 runs to 16 residues. Germline-derived CDR1 and CDR2 are MNHGY and SVAAGI. CDR3 region: CASRPREGATNEKLFF. CDR3 sequence (DNA): TGTGCCAGCCGCCCGAGGGAAGGGGCAACTAATGAAAAACTGTTTTTT.

This rearrangement joins TRBV28 to TRBJ2-7; no clear D. V lost 6 bases, J lost 2 bases, and 17 bases lay in between. CDR1 is MDHEN and CDR2 is SYDVKM in the germline V gene. This CDR3 is 15 amino acids long. Here the CDR3 reads CASSTQELPPYEQYF. DNA for the CDR3: TGTGCCAGCAGCACTCAGGAGTTGCCTCCCTACGAGCAGTACTTC.

The chain has TRBV6-4 and TRBJ2-7; 7 positions agree with TRBD2. Germline trimming cut 6 bases from V and 6 bases from J; bases unmatched to any gene: 14. The germline V gene has CDR1 MRHNA and CDR2 SNTAGT. The CDR3 loop spans 15 amino acids. The CDR3 region is CASRVDGRGKLEQYF. The CDR3 DNA is TGTGCCAGCAGGGTTGACGGGCGGGGGAAGCTCGAGCAGTACTTC.

V and J are TRBV27 and TRBJ2-2, with D perhaps matching TRBD1 (6 bases). This CDR3 is built from 15 residues. The germline V gene encodes CDR1 MNHEY and CDR2 SMNVEV (reference sequence). The V and J ends lost 0 bases and 5 bases respectively, with 10 bases between them. The CDR3 DNA sequence: TGTGCCAGCAGTTTATCGTCAGGGGAAACCGGGGAGCTGTTTTTT. Its translation is CASSLSSGETGELFF.

V usage is TRBV28 and J usage is TRBJ1-6; tentatively, D is TRBD1 (6 bases). Trimming pared 2 bases from V and 8 bases from J, leaving 22 bases between. Germline CDR1 MDHEN, CDR2 SYDVKM. The CDR3 has 18 amino acids. CDR3 sequence: CASSLGGPSQVDYSPLHF. The CDR3 region has the DNA TGTGCCAGCAGTTTAGGGGGGCCGTCCCAAGTGGACTATTCACCCCTCCACTTT.

The V gene is TRBV7-9, the J gene TRBJ2-1; 7 bases line up with TRBD1. The length of the CDR3 is 17 residues. Per the germline V gene, CDR1 is SEHNR and CDR2 is FQNEAQ (reference sequence). V was clipped by 5 bases and J by 6 bases; unmatched bases: 16. CDR3 bases: TGTGCCAGCAGCCTAGTGACAGGGTCCCCAAGGGGCAATGAGCAGTTCTTC. Translating gives CASSLVTGSPRGNEQFF.

The rearrangement links TRBV10-3 to TRBJ1-5; the D gene is possibly TRBD1 (6 bases). Looked up from germline, CDR1 is ENHRY and CDR2 is SYGVKD. V was cut by 3 bases and J by 0 bases, with 15 bases left in between. This CDR3 comprises 17 residues. The CDR3 DNA is TGTGCCATCAGTGATCAGGCAGGGGCCTATAGCAATCAGCCCCAGCATTTT. It specifies CAISDQAGAYSNQPQHF.

This chain links TRBV4-3 with TRBJ2-2; 9 bases are shared with TRBD2. This CDR3 has 15 amino acids. CDR1 is LGHNA and CDR2 is YSLEER in the germline V gene. Trimming took 3 bases from V and 4 from J; bases not matched to a gene: 3. The CDR3 here is CASSQREGRTGELFF. The CDR3 DNA reads TGCGCCAGCAGCCAGCGGGAGGGCCGCACCGGGGAGCTGTTTTTT.

In regard to this clone: In the same sample, other DNA sequences code for this CDR3. The chain links TRBV5-4 to TRBJ1-1; D not resolved. The CDR3 has 12 residues. Germline V gene sequence: CDR1 SGHNT, CDR2 YYREEE (reference sequence). V lost 4 bases to trimming and J lost 0 bases, with 4 bases between them. CDR3 coding DNA: TGTGCCAGCAGCCCAGTGAACACTGAAGCTTTCTTT. It specifies CASSPVNTEAFF.

The rearrangement links TRBV15 to TRBJ1-5, with TRBD1 matching over 8 bases. The CDR3 is 15 amino acids. Germline CDR1 LNHNV, CDR2 YYDKDF (reference sequence). The J segment lost 2 bases and the V segment lost 3 bases, leaving 3 bases of the junction unmatched. The CDR3 sequence is CATSSDRGGNQPQHF. CDR3 nucleotides: TGTGCCACCAGCAGCGACAGGGGAGGCAATCAGCCCCAGCATTTT.

The chain carries TRBV2 and TRBJ2-7; no firm D call. The germline V and J ends were trimmed by 4 bases and 2 bases, with 12 bases remaining between them. This CDR3 has 14 residues. Per germline, CDR1 SNHLY and CDR2 FYNNEI. The CDR3 DNA follows: TGTGCCAGCAGTGGGGCCGGGTTTCCCTACGAGCAGTACTTC. It is translated as CASSGAGFPYEQYF.

The chain uses TRBV27 and TRBJ2-7; D is possibly TRBD1 (6 bases). The CDR3 consists of 16 residues. From germline, CDR1 is MNHEY and CDR2 SMNVEV (reference sequence). Trimming took off 0 bases at V and 0 bases at J, with 12 bases between the two ends. This chain's CDR3 is CASSLSAQGFSYEQYF. The CDR3 DNA reads as TGTGCCAGCAGTTTATCGGCGCAGGGGTTCTCCTACGAGCAGTACTTC.

The chain couples TRBV4-3 to TRBJ2-1; 10 nucleotides line up with TRBD1. This CDR3 comprises 15 residues. The V segment lost 2 bases and the J segment 5 bases; nucleotides outside the gene matches: 3. Germline V gene sequence: CDR1 LGHNA, CDR2 YSLEER. CDR3 DNA sequence: TGCGCCAGCAGCCAAAGACAGGGGGCTAACAATGAGCAGTTCTTC. Protein product: CASSQRQGANNEQFF.